The 16 T cell receptor beta chains below come from one sample, sequenced in a study of T cell responses to AZD1222 COVID-19 vaccine. Clones were sequenced by immunoSEQ multiplex PCR, and TCRdb holds only the in-frame ones, with some missing. The sample consists of 110,000 or so clones, roughly 84% of them appearing once. The starting material was peripheral blood, obtained 28 days after the second AZD1222 dose. Every receptor here comes from an adult who received the AZD1222 COVID-19 vaccine.

The genes are TRBV6-4 and TRBJ2-1; no clear D gene. The CDR3 has 13 residues. The V end was cut by 2 bases, the J end by 6 bases, with 8 bases between. Germline V lookup: CDR1 MRHNA, CDR2 SNTAGT. CDR3 sequence: CASSDREFNEQFF. The CDR3 nucleotides are TGTGCCAGCAGTGACAGGGAATTCAATGAGCAGTTCTTC.

The rearrangement uses TRBV5-1 and TRBJ2-7; 11 bases are shared with TRBD2. In germline, CDR1 is SGHRS, CDR2 YFSETQ. The CDR3 length is 14 residues. Trimming at V came to 4 bases and at J to 7 bases, leaving 7 bases not matched to a gene. CDR3 sequence (DNA): TGCGCCAGCAGCACTAGCGGGAGTTCGGAGGAGCAGTACTTC. It yields the protein CASSTSGSSEEQYF.

The V call is TRBV19, the J call TRBJ1-5; D possibly corresponds to TRBD1 (6 bases). Deletions cut 6 bases from V and 1 base from J, with 19 bases between. CDR1 is LNHDA and CDR2 is SQIVND in the germline V gene (reference sequence). The CDR3 has 17 residues. In DNA, the CDR3 is TGTGCCAGTAGATGGGGGGCAGGGGTTGGGAGCAATCAGCCCCAGCATTTT. The encoded protein is CASRWGAGVGSNQPQHF.

The chain is built from TRBV28 and TRBJ2-1, with TRBD2 matching over 10 bases. This CDR3 contains 16 residues. V lost 4 bases to trimming and J lost 8 bases; unmatched junction nucleotides: 11. Germline CDR1 MDHEN, CDR2 SYDVKM. The CDR3 sequence is CASSSPGTSDGDEQFF. CDR3 coding DNA: TGTGCCAGCAGTTCCCCCGGGACTAGCGATGGGGATGAGCAGTTCTTC. Full variable domain (rest looked up from reference TRBV28 and TRBJ2-1): DVKVTQSSRYLVKRTGEKVFLECVQDMDHENMFWYRQDPGLGLRLIYFSYDVKMKEKGDIPEGYSVSREKKERFSLILESASTNQTSMYLCASSSPGTSDGDEQFFGPGTRLTVL.

This chain joins TRBV6-5 and TRBJ1-2; D unclear. CDR3 size: 16 residues. CDR1 is MNHEY, CDR2 SVGAGI, per germline. Trimming stripped 0 bases from V and 5 bases from J, with 16 bases between. This CDR3 is CASSYSEASLGYGYTF. The DNA for the CDR3 is TGTGCCAGCAGTTACTCGGAGGCAAGCTTGGGATATGGCTACACCTTC.

The J gene is TRBJ1-1, the V gene TRBV9; a possible D gene is TRBD1 (6 bases). There are 16 residues in the CDR3. V was trimmed by 2 bases and J by 4 bases, leaving 18 bases between them. The germline V gene has CDR1 SGDLS and CDR2 YYNGEE. CDR3 protein: CASSVDPGAMSTEAFF. CDR3 coding DNA: TGTGCCAGCAGCGTGGACCCAGGGGCCATGAGCACTGAAGCTTTCTTT.

The CDR3 DNA reads as TGTGCCAGTAGTAATAAACCATCCGGGGCCAACGTCCTGACTTTC. Translating gives CASSNKPSGANVLTF. V usage is TRBV19 and J usage is TRBJ2-6; D gene unclear. The germline CDR1 and CDR2 sequences are LNHDA and SQIVND (reference sequence). Trimming pared 4 bases from V and 4 bases from J, leaving 11 bases between. The CDR3 has 15 residues.

This chain links TRBV7-2 with TRBJ2-1; 9 bases fit TRBD1. The CDR3 has 16 amino acids. Losses at the gene ends were 1 base for V and 4 bases for J; bases not matched to a gene: 5. Germline-derived CDR1 and CDR2 are SGHTA and FQGNSA. CDR3 sequence (DNA): TGTGCCAGCAGCTTAGATGGGACAGGGATTTACAATGAGCAGTTCTTC. This translates into CASSLDGTGIYNEQFF.

The chain recombines TRBV11-2 with TRBJ1-1; D remains ambiguous. Germline V gene data show CDR1 as SGHAT and CDR2 as FQNNGV. The length of the CDR3 is 15 residues. V shed 5 bases and J shed 0 bases, with 13 bases lying between them. The CDR3 coding sequence is TGTGCCAGCAGCCCGCGGGAAAACTTGAACACTGAAGCTTTCTTT. It is translated as CASSPRENLNTEAFF.

Comment on this clone: The germline gene is not matched at one end of the junction; a read error may be the cause. V and J are TRBV4-3 and TRBJ1-4; the D is unclear. Germline-derived CDR1 and CDR2 are LGHNA and YSLEER. The CDR3 has 13 amino acids. CDR3: CASSQDPGWARRF. The CDR3 nucleotides are TGCGCCAGCAGCCAAGATCCGGGATGGGCTAGGCGTTTT.

J is TRBJ1-2 and V is TRBV7-8; 8 bases are a match to TRBD1. Germline V gene data show CDR1 as SGHVS and CDR2 as FQNEAQ. V lost 2 bases to trimming and J lost 6 bases; unmatched junction nucleotides: 5. The CDR3 has 14 amino acids. This CDR3 reads CASSLSDRGDGYTF. The CDR3 DNA follows: TGTGCCAGCAGCTTAAGTGACAGGGGTGATGGCTACACCTTC.

This clone was counted between two and nine times. V gene TRBV12-3 or TRBV12-4 combines with J gene TRBJ2-2; D is ambiguous. The CDR3 extends over 12 amino acids. The ends were cut back, 2 bases at V and 6 bases at J, with 4 bases in the middle. The CDR3 loop reads CASSLPPGELFF. DNA for the CDR3: TGTGCCAGCAGTTTACCCCCCGGGGAGCTGTTTTTT.

This clone was observed a few times. V is TRBV7-8 and J is TRBJ1-3; tentatively, D is TRBD1 (5 bases). Germline CDR1 is SGHVS and CDR2 is FQNEAQ. The V and J ends lost 5 bases and 8 bases respectively, with 19 bases between them. The CDR3 runs 15 residues. The chain's CDR3 is CASSLRDRGSDTIYF. DNA of the CDR3: TGTGCCAGCAGCCTACGGGACCGGGGATCTGACACCATATATTTT.

The V gene is TRBV6-5, the J gene TRBJ2-5; 8 nucleotides align to TRBD2. V shed 6 bases and J 3 bases; nucleotides not matched to a gene: 3. The CDR3 spans 13 residues. Germline-derived CDR1 and CDR2 are MNHEY and SVGAGI. CDR3 loop: CASRKAGEETQYF. The CDR3 bases are TGTGCCAGCAGGAAAGCGGGGGAAGAGACCCAGTACTTC.

The V gene is TRBV9, the J gene TRBJ2-5; D might be TRBD2 (7 bases). V was clipped by 0 bases and J by 5 bases, with 20 bases between them. CDR1 is SGDLS, CDR2 YYNGEE, per germline. CDR3 length: 17 residues. The CDR3 DNA is TGTGCCAGCAGCGTAGCTGCGGGGGCGCCCCATGGGGAGACCCAGTACTTC. Its protein is CASSVAAGAPHGETQYF.

The V call is TRBV5-1, the J call TRBJ1-4, with D hard to call. Deletions cut 4 bases from V and 2 bases from J, with 9 bases between. The length of the CDR3 is 14 residues. Germline lookup yields CDR1 SGHRS and CDR2 YFSETQ. The CDR3 sequence: CASSASSTNEKLFF. The CDR3 region has the DNA TGCGCCAGCAGCGCCTCGTCCACTAATGAAAAACTGTTTTTT.